Presented here are 14 T cell receptor beta chains from one specimen sequenced in a study of shared clonotypes between healthy human individuals. Using immunoSEQ multiplex PCR, the repertoire was profiled, and TCRdb retains in-frame clones only, with some absent. The sample yields 2 million to 2.5 million clones, 93% seen once. Sample: naive CD4+ T cells from PBMCs. This sample's subset: CD45RA+ positively selected. All receptors come from a man between 18 and 35 years old in good health. Some clones in this sample may be carry-over from other donors' samples.

In this sample, this clone turned up a few times. The rearrangement uses TRBV10-1 and TRBJ2-2, with D possibly matching TRBD2 (5 bases). From germline, CDR1 is WNHNN and CDR2 SYGVQD (reference sequence). CDR3 length equals 13 residues. Between the trimmed V and J ends, which lost 8 bases and 5 bases, there was a span of 12 bases. The CDR3 here is CASSAARTGELFF. As DNA, the CDR3 is TGCGCCAGCTCAGCGGCGAGGACCGGGGAGCTGTTTTTT.

This chain links TRBV29-1 with TRBJ1-5; D remains unclear. V gave up 7 bases and J gave up 7 bases, with 5 bases separating them. There are 9 residues in the CDR3. Per germline, CDR1 SQVTM and CDR2 ANQGSEA. DNA for the CDR3: TGCAGCGCCCCGCAGCCCCAGCATTTT. This translates into CSAPQPQHF.

The genes are TRBV7-8 and TRBJ2-3, with 12 bases that match TRBD2. Trimming at V came to 5 bases and at J to 4 bases, leaving 7 bases not matched to a gene. This CDR3 is 16 amino acids long. CDR1 SGHVS and CDR2 FQNEAQ come from the germline V gene. CDR3 in amino acids: CASSTGLAGLSDTQYF. The CDR3, as DNA: TGTGCCAGCAGCACTGGACTAGCGGGATTGTCAGATACGCAGTATTTT.

V is TRBV7-9 and J is TRBJ1-6, with 10 positions matching TRBD1. V was clipped by 3 bases and J by 8 bases; unmatched bases: 7. The germline CDR1 and CDR2 sequences are SEHNR and FQNEAQ (reference sequence). CDR3 length equals 16 residues. The CDR3 is CASSLDAGTGDSPLHF. CDR3 nucleotide sequence: TGTGCCAGCAGCTTGGATGCCGGGACAGGGGATTCACCCCTCCACTTT.

This chain uses TRBV28 with TRBJ1-1; possibly TRBD1 for D (6 bases). Germline V CDR1 and CDR2: MDHEN, SYDVKM. V lost 2 bases, J lost 3 bases, and 13 bases lay in between. This CDR3 has 15 amino acids. CDR3 coding DNA: TGTGCCAGCAGTTTAGGTTGGGGGCGGGACACTGAAGCTTTCTTT. It yields the protein CASSLGWGRDTEAFF.

V and J are TRBV5-4 and TRBJ1-2; 9 nucleotides match TRBD1. Per germline, CDR1 SGHNT and CDR2 YYREEE (reference sequence). The CDR3 length is 15 residues. Trimming at V came to 3 bases and at J to 4 bases, leaving 7 bases not matched to a gene. The chain's CDR3 is CASSSLKDRGYGYTF. CDR3 in DNA: TGTGCCAGCAGCTCACTAAAGGACAGGGGCTATGGCTACACCTTC.

This chain joins TRBV12-2 and TRBJ2-3; the D call TRBD2 from the table was never checked on the DNA. TRBV12-2 is tagged as a pseudogene. This CDR3 region has 16 residues. In nucleotides, the CDR3 is TGTGCAAGTCGCTTAGACGGGGGGCCGGGCACAGATACGCAGTATTTT. Its translation is CASRLDGGPGTDTQYF.

CDR3 in amino acids: CASSVSASGRFRNNEQFF. In nucleotides, the CDR3 is TGTGCCAGCAGCGTAAGTGCTAGCGGGAGGTTTCGTAACAATGAGCAGTTCTTC. The rearrangement uses TRBV9 and TRBJ2-1, with TRBD2 matching 11 bases. The CDR3 consists of 18 residues. V lost 1 base, J lost 5 bases, and 11 bases stayed unmatched. The germline V gene has CDR1 SGDLS and CDR2 YYNGEE.

V and J are TRBV18 and TRBJ1-1, with D unclear. Per the germline V gene, CDR1 is KGHSH and CDR2 is LQKENI. The CDR3 length is 15 residues. The V gene lost 3 bases and the J gene lost 3 bases, with 14 bases spanning the gap. The CDR3 here is CASSPNSGGDTEAFF. CDR3 in DNA: TGTGCCAGCTCACCCAATTCCGGCGGGGACACTGAAGCTTTCTTT.

The V and J genes are TRBV7-8 and TRBJ2-7; 12 nucleotides line up with TRBD1. J was trimmed by 1 base and V by 9 bases; bases with no gene match: 7. The CDR3 covers 15 residues. The germline V gene has CDR1 SGHVS and CDR2 FQNEAQ. This chain's CDR3 is CASRSGQGASYEQYF. The DNA for the CDR3 is TGTGCCAGTCGGTCGGGACAGGGGGCGTCCTACGAGCAGTACTTC. The whole variable domain, remainder taken from reference TRBV7-8 and TRBJ2-7, is GAGVSQSPRYKVAKRGQDVALRCDPISGHVSLFWYQQALGQGPEFLTYFQNEAQLDKSGLPSDRFFAERPEGSVSTLKIQRTQQEDSAVYLCASRSGQGASYEQYFGPGTRLTVT.

The chain has TRBV7-6 and TRBJ2-6; either TRBD1 or TRBD2 may fit D (5 bases each). V lost 2 bases to trimming and J lost 0 bases, with 11 bases between them. The CDR3 sequence is 17 residues long. Germline-derived CDR1 and CDR2 are SGHVS and FNYEAQ. CDR3 bases: TGTGCCAGCAGCTTACGAAAGGGGAGCTCTGGGGCCAACGTCCTGACTTTC. Protein product: CASSLRKGSSGANVLTF.

The rearrangement joins TRBV27 to TRBJ2-7; 7 nucleotides line up with TRBD2. Germline V gives CDR1 MNHEY, CDR2 SMNVEV (reference sequence). The CDR3 is made up of 17 amino acids. The V gene end was trimmed by 6 bases and the J gene end by 2 bases; junction bases not matched to a gene: 16. CDR3 in amino acids: CASSYRLPSGQAYEQYF. The CDR3 DNA follows: TGTGCCAGCAGCTACCGTCTCCCTAGCGGCCAAGCCTACGAGCAGTACTTC.

This clone was seen only once. The CDR3 is CASSSPVARWYEQYF. In DNA form, the CDR3 reads TGTGCCAGCAGTTCCCCCGTGGCTAGGTGGTACGAGCAGTACTTC. The chain recombines TRBV28 with TRBJ2-7; D remains ambiguous. The CDR3 covers 15 residues. The V end lost 4 bases, the J end lost 4 bases, and 17 bases lay between the germline ends. Germline V CDR1 and CDR2: MDHEN, SYDVKM.

This rearrangement joins TRBV11-3 to TRBJ2-2; D uncertain. The CDR3 consists of 14 residues. From germline, CDR1 is SGHNT and CDR2 YENEEA. V was pared by 0 bases and J by 2 bases, with 4 bases between. The CDR3 bases are TGTGCCAGCAGCTTAGAGAGTAACACCGGGGAGCTGTTTTTT. Translating it yields CASSLESNTGELFF.